The entry below gives a single TCR beta chain sequence along with its context. TCRdb's table, derived via immunoSEQ multiplex PCR, lists solely in-frame clones and lacks some. The profile shows approximately 100,000 clones, under 90% of them singletons. This sample is drawn from a study of T cell clones after liver transplantation. Study at large: Graft-donor-reactive sequences were compared with third-party-reactive TCRbeta sequences from pre-transplant mixed lymphocyte reactions.

CDR1 and CDR2 from the germline V gene are MDHEN and SYDVKM. V was pared by 4 bases and J by 3 bases, with 12 bases of the junction left unmatched. The CDR3 is made up of 16 amino acids. The sequences come from CD4+ T cells from blood, collected approximately 50 months after liver transplant. The origin of this receptor is a human patient who received a liver transplant. Some of these T cells may belong to the graft donor. The J gene is TRBJ2-7, the V gene TRBV28; 7 bases line up with TRBD1. In nucleotides, the CDR3 is TGTGCCAGCAGTTCAGGGGGAGAACAGGGTAACTACGAGCAGTACTTC. This translates into CASSSGGEQGNYEQYF.